These 19 T cell receptor beta chains came from one sample sequenced in a study of T cell repertoires in cytomegalovirus infection. TCRdb called the reads again in MiXCR, with one record for every CDR3 protein. The table lists roughly 320,000 distinct CDR3 sequences, more than 8% of them singletons. Input material: PBMCs. The receptors come from a human donor in good health (CMV status not recorded). Some clones in this sample may be carry-over from other donors' samples.

This clonotype has at least ten counts. V and J are TRBV12-3 or TRBV12-4 and TRBJ2-2; TRBD2 aligns across 12 bases. This CDR3 comprises 18 residues. V shed 6 bases, J shed 0 bases, and the junction held 8 bases outside the gene matches. Here the CDR3 reads CASRPGTSGSSNTGELFF. The CDR3 coding sequence is TGTGCCAGCAGGCCCGGGACTAGCGGGTCCTCGAACACCGGGGAGCTGTTTTTT.

The sample holds one count of this clonotype. This chain uses TRBV2 with TRBJ1-6; D possibly corresponds to TRBD1 (5 bases). The CDR3 is made up of 16 amino acids. V lost 3 bases, J lost 6 bases, and 15 bases lay in between. Germline CDR1 SNHLY, CDR2 FYNNEI. The CDR3 nucleotides are TGTGCCAGCAGTGACCCCGGGGCATCCGTTAATTCACCCCTCCACTTT. It yields the protein CASSDPGASVNSPLHF.

This clonotype has at least ten counts. The chain links TRBV7-8 to TRBJ2-1; the match to TRBD2 covers 10 bases. Germline V lookup: CDR1 SGHVS, CDR2 FQNEAQ. Trimming removed 7 bases from V and 0 bases from J; junction bases left unmatched: 9. CDR3 length: 17 amino acids. CDR3 loop: CASTPIPSGSSYNEQFF. The CDR3 bases are TGTGCCAGCACCCCTATCCCTAGCGGGAGCTCCTACAATGAGCAGTTCTTC.

This clonotype has ten or more counts. The chain recombines TRBV7-2 with TRBJ1-1, with D hard to call. V gave up 2 bases and J gave up 1 base, with 5 bases separating them. CDR3 length: 13 residues. Per the germline V gene, CDR1 is SGHTA and CDR2 is FQGNSA. CDR3 sequence reads: CASSLRWNTEAFF. CDR3 bases: TGTGCCAGCAGCTTAAGGTGGAACACTGAAGCTTTCTTT.

In regard to this clonotype: This may come from a read error, since a much larger clone is one base off. The chain recombines TRBV19 with TRBJ2-7, with a possible D match to TRBD2 (6 bases). There are 15 residues in the CDR3. The V gene's germline CDR1 is LNHDA and CDR2 SQIVND (reference sequence). The V gene lost 2 bases and the J gene lost 3 bases, with 14 bases spanning the gap. Here the CDR3 DNA reads TGTGCCAGTAGTATATGTACCGGGACTTTCTACGAGCAGTACTTC. This encodes CASSICTGTFYEQYF.

The chain recombines TRBV9 with TRBJ1-2; the D is unclear. This CDR3 is built from 14 residues. Germline CDR1 is SGDLS and CDR2 is YYNGEE. V lost 3 bases to trimming and J lost 4 bases, with 13 bases between them. The CDR3: CASSAGGQGYGYTF. CDR3 in DNA: TGTGCCAGCAGCGCGGGAGGGCAAGGCTATGGCTACACCTTC.

The V and J genes are TRBV20-1 and TRBJ2-1; no definite D call. The CDR3 runs to 16 residues. With 3 bases removed from V and 3 bases from J, the gap between germline ends came to 18 bases. Looked up from germline, CDR1 is DFQATT and CDR2 is SNEGSKA (reference sequence). CDR3 sequence (DNA): TGCAGTGCTAGTAACGTTAAGCGTACCCTCTACAATGAGCAGTTCTTC. The encoded protein is CSASNVKRTLYNEQFF.

The chain has TRBV6-2 or TRBV6-3 and TRBJ1-1, with D possibly being TRBD1 (5 bases). This CDR3 region has 14 residues. CDR1 is MNHEY and CDR2 is SVGEGT in the germline V gene. V was pared by 2 bases and J by 1 base, with 8 bases between. The CDR3 nucleotides read TGTGCCAGCAGTTACCCCGGGGGGAACACTGAAGCTTTCTTT. Amino acids: CASSYPGGNTEAFF.

This clonotype has just a few counts. The V and J genes are TRBV7-8 and TRBJ2-1; no clear D gene. Germline CDR1 reads SGHVS; CDR2 reads FQNEAQ. The CDR3 consists of 13 residues. V shed 3 bases and J shed 8 bases, with 11 bases lying between them. Here the CDR3 reads CASSFVDIDEQFF. The CDR3 DNA follows: TGTGCCAGCAGCTTTGTTGACATAGATGAGCAGTTCTTC.

This clonotype was observed a handful of times. The rearrangement links TRBV12-3 or TRBV12-4 to TRBJ2-1, with TRBD2 matching 9 bases. This CDR3 has 15 residues. The trim removed 2 bases at V and 5 bases at J, leaving 4 bases unmatched. The CDR3 region is CASSLKAGGNNEQFF. DNA of the CDR3: TGTGCCAGCAGTTTAAAAGCGGGGGGAAACAATGAGCAGTTCTTC.

This clonotype was counted ten times or more. The rearrangement joins TRBV28 to TRBJ1-6; D perhaps matches TRBD1 (6 bases). Deletions cut 6 bases from V and 5 bases from J, with 11 bases between. The CDR3 extends over 14 amino acids. Germline CDR1 MDHEN, CDR2 SYDVKM. Here the CDR3 reads CASSRWTDNSPLHF. DNA of the CDR3: TGTGCCAGCAGCCGTTGGACAGATAATTCACCCCTCCACTTT. The variable domain in full, completed from reference TRBV28 and TRBJ1-6, reads DVKVTQSSRYLVKRTGEKVFLECVQDMDHENMFWYRQDPGLGLRLIYFSYDVKMKEKGDIPEGYSVSREKKERFSLILESASTNQTSMYLCASSRWTDNSPLHFGNGTRLTVT.

This clonotype was seen many times. The gene calls are TRBV6-2 or TRBV6-3 and TRBJ2-1; the D gene is possibly TRBD2 (6 bases). The V gene's germline CDR1 is MNHEY and CDR2 SVGEGT. The CDR3 consists of 15 residues. The V end lost 5 bases, the J end lost 1 base, and 12 bases lay between the germline ends. The CDR3: CASSTLGGSYNEQFF. For the CDR3, the DNA is TGTGCCAGCAGTACGTTGGGGGGTTCCTACAATGAGCAGTTCTTC.

In its sample, this clonotype was seen a few times. The chain links TRBV18 to TRBJ2-1; 10 nucleotides match TRBD2. The J segment lost 3 bases and the V segment lost 6 bases, leaving 5 bases of the junction unmatched. CDR1 is KGHSH and CDR2 is LQKENI in the germline V gene. There are 15 residues in the CDR3. The CDR3 protein is CASSQQRGGYNEQFF. The CDR3 nucleotides read TGTGCCAGCTCGCAGCAGCGGGGGGGCTACAATGAGCAGTTCTTC.

This chain links TRBV7-9 with TRBJ1-4; TRBD1 might be the D (5 bases). In germline, CDR1 is SEHNR, CDR2 FQNEAQ (reference sequence). The CDR3 is 15 amino acids. Trimming shortened V by 6 bases and J by 4 bases, and 15 bases separated the two germline ends. The DNA for the CDR3 is TGTGCCAGCAGACCTCAGGGAGTCAGTAATGAAAAACTGTTTTTT. Its protein is CASRPQGVSNEKLFF.

Only a few counts were recorded for this clonotype. The V gene is TRBV4-3, the J gene TRBJ2-2, with 7 positions matching TRBD2. This CDR3 is built from 16 residues. J gave up 6 bases and V 0 bases, and 7 bases lay outside the gene matches. The V gene's germline CDR1 is LGHNA and CDR2 YSLEER. In DNA form, the CDR3 reads TGCGCCAGCAGCCAAGATGGTCGGGGAGGGCCCGGGGAGCTGTTTTTT. This sequence encodes CASSQDGRGGPGELFF.

This clonotype was counted at least ten times. The chain combines TRBV7-2 with TRBJ2-7; TRBD2 matches at 9 bases. This CDR3 is 16 amino acids long. Germline CDR1 SGHTA, CDR2 FQGNSA. The junction had 11 bases not matched to a gene; V was cut back by 3 bases and J by 5 bases. This CDR3 reads CASSFSGSGTRNEQYF. The CDR3 DNA is TGTGCCAGCAGCTTTAGCGGGAGTGGGACAAGGAACGAGCAGTACTTC.

This clonotype was counted at least ten times. The J gene is TRBJ2-2, the V gene TRBV29-1; D could derive from TRBD1 or TRBD2 (5 bases each). Germline V gives CDR1 SQVTM, CDR2 ANQGSEA. Trimming removed 4 bases from V and 5 bases from J, with 17 bases in between. CDR3 size: 15 residues. The CDR3, as DNA: TGCAGCGTTGTATTCGGGGCCGTCGGGACCGGGGAGCTGTTTTTT. It yields the protein CSVVFGAVGTGELFF.

In its sample, this clonotype was seen a few times. V usage is TRBV5-1 and J usage is TRBJ2-1, with D perhaps matching TRBD2 (6 bases). V lost 4 bases, J lost 8 bases, and 13 bases lay in between. This CDR3 contains 13 residues. The germline V gene has CDR1 SGHRS and CDR2 YFSETQ. The CDR3 protein is CASSTRGGDEQFF. The CDR3 DNA reads as TGCGCCAGCAGCACGCGGGGTGGTGATGAGCAGTTCTTC. Full variable domain (missing parts from reference TRBV5-1 and TRBJ2-1): KAGVTQTPRYLIKTRGQQVTLSCSPISGHRSVSWYQQTPGQGLQFLFEYFSETQRNKGNFPGRFSGRQFSNSRSEMNVSTLELGDSALYLCASSTRGGDEQFFGPGTRLTVL.

The V gene is TRBV7-9, the J gene TRBJ2-2, with D perhaps matching TRBD2 (6 bases). Germline V gene data show CDR1 as SEHNR and CDR2 as FQNEAQ (reference sequence). The CDR3 loop spans 14 amino acids. The V end lost 5 bases, the J end lost 6 bases, and 13 bases lay between the germline ends. The DNA for the CDR3 is TGTGCCAGCAGCGCGGACCGGGGGTCCGGGGAGCTGTTTTTT. This sequence encodes CASSADRGSGELFF.